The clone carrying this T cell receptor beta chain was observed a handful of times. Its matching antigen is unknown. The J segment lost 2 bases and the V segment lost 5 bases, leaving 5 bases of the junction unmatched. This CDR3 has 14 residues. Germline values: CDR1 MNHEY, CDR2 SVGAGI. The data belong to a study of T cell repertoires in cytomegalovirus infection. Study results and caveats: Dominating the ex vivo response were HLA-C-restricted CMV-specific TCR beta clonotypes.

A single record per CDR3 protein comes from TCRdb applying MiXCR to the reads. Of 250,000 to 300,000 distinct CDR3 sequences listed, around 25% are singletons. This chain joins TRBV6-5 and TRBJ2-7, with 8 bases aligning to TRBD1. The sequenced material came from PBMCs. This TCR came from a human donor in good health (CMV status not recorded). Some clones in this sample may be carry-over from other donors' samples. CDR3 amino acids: CASSPYRGAYEQYF. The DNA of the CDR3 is TGTGCCAGCAGTCCATACAGGGGGGCCTACGAGCAGTACTTC.